This TCR beta chain was found in a study of blood T cell repertoires in COVID-19. V gave up 3 bases and J gave up 6 bases; unmatched junction bases: 5. Germline V lookup: CDR1 SGHDT, CDR2 YYEEEE. The CDR3 is 13 amino acids. Original methodology: Counts of nucleated cells, estimated from reference gene primer amplification, were obtained. Libraries were prepared by immunoSEQ multiplex PCR; TCRdb keeps only in-frame clonotypes and omits some of them. Clone size and V and J calls were adopted from that table, with D and trimming inferred from the DNA. The sample holds roughly 200,000 clones, approximately 86% seen once. Ages ranged from about 18 to 100 years, with residence in fewer than 25 US areas.

The genes are TRBV5-6 and TRBJ2-7, with TRBD1 matching over 8 bases. The origin of this receptor is a woman aged 40 to 50 in a cohort exposed to, infected with or recovered from COVID-19 (not recorded which). Sequencing used PBMCs or T cells enriched from blood (not recorded which). CDR3 sequence (DNA): TGTGCCAGCAGCTCAGGACAGGGTCGCGAGCAGTACTTC. The encoded protein is CASSSGQGREQYF.